The clone carrying this T cell receptor beta chain has ten or more counts. Its antigen is unknown. This specimen belongs to a study of human T cells and chemical hapten exposure. Study-level information: TCR yields per sample varied mostly from small pooled library volume differences.

Indicated time point: healthy volunteer bleed at 6 weeks. Unfractionated whole blood yielded the extracted total RNA. Authors' data handling: Samples had a median of 95,638 TCRs, ranging roughly 20,000 to 700,000. TCRdb reprocessed the RACE reads with MiXCR, giving one entry per CDR3 protein. TCRdb, not the authors, supplied the V and J calls. This table has approximately 34,000 distinct CDR3 sequences, less than 5.5% appearing once. Study observations and caveats: Following DPC sensitization, TCRs present above 1 in 1000 frequency showed no change.

The receptor's source is a human donor in good health. Some clones in this sample may be carry-over from other donors' samples. Sequenced sample: whole blood.

The CDR3 sequence: CASSLAGISSYEQYF. The CDR3 nucleotides are TGTGCCAGCAGTCTAGCGGGCATCAGCTCCTACGAGCAGTACTTC. The chain recombines TRBV28 with TRBJ2-7; 8 bases are a match to TRBD2. This CDR3 comprises 15 residues. Germline CDR1 is MDHEN and CDR2 is SYDVKM. V lost 5 bases, J lost 0 bases, and 6 bases stayed unmatched.